The rows below give T cell receptor beta chains drawn from one sample of a study of neurological immune-mediated disorders. TCRdb re-called the 5' RACE reads through MiXCR, storing one row per CDR3 protein. The sample holds over 25,000 distinct CDR3 sequences, more than 10% seen once. The sequenced sample was PBMCs. These receptors were taken from a man between 60 and 75 years old in good health. The CDR3 runs from the conserved cysteine through the conserved F or W. A D gene is named only where the DNA matches it firmly. Not all rows give a size; the values are once, few, many and, for expanded clones, a class.

TRBD1,many,TRBV5-1,TRBJ1-1,TGCGCCAGCACAAACCAGGGGGCTTCTTACACTGAAGCTTTCTTT,CASTNQGASYTEAFF
-,many,TRBV7-2,TRBJ1-5,TGTGCCAGCAGCCCAGACAGGTTCCAGCCCCAGCATTTT,CASSPDRFQPQHF
-,many,TRBV5-1,TRBJ2-2,TGCGCCAGCAGCTTGGCACAGGGATGGGGAACCGGGGAGCTGTTTTTT,CASSLAQGWGTGELFF
-,many,TRBV5-1,TRBJ2-1,TGCGCCAGCAGCTTGGTAGGGGGGCACTACAATGAGCAGTTCTTC,CASSLVGGHYNEQFF
TRBD1,many,TRBV7-3,TRBJ2-3,TGTGCCAGCAGCACAACCGGGACAGGGGCAGGAGATACGCAGTATTTT,CASSTTGTGAGDTQYF
-,many,TRBV9,TRBJ1-1,TGTGCCAGCAGCGTAGTAGGGGGACAGAACACTGAAGCTTTCTTT,CASSVVGGQNTEAFF
-,many,TRBV20-1,TRBJ2-7,TGCAGTGCTAGTTGGGGAGCGGCCTACGAGCAGTACTTC,CSASWGAAYEQYF
TRBD2,many,TRBV20-1,TRBJ2-7,TGCAGTGCTAGAGGCGGTAGGGGCGGGGGAATCATCGACGAGCAGTACTTC,CSARGGRGGGIIDEQYF
-,many,TRBV3-1,TRBJ2-7,TGTGCCAGCAGCCCCGCCCTCGGGGCAGGGAAGATCTACGAGCAGTACTTC,CASSPALGAGKIYEQYF
TRBD1,-,TRBV10-3,TRBJ2-7,TGTGCCACCGGACAGGTGGCCTCCTACGAGCAGTACTTC,CATGQVASYEQYF
TRBD1,few,TRBV20-1,TRBJ2-7,TGCAGTGCTAGAGATGAGGGGACAGGGTTTCGAGAGCAGTACTTC,CSARDEGTGFREQYF
TRBD2,many,TRBV20-1,TRBJ2-3,TGCAGTGCTAGAGATTTCAGCGGGAGGGCCGGGGATACGCAGTATTTT,CSARDFSGRAGDTQYF
TRBD2,-,TRBV4-1,TRBJ2-1,TGCGCCAGCAGCCCGGGACTAGCGGGCAATGAGCAGTTCTTC,CASSPGLAGNEQFF
-,many,TRBV5-6,TRBJ2-5,TGTGCCAGCAGCCCGGGACATTTCGTAGGGGAGACCCAGTACTTC,CASSPGHFVGETQYF
-,many,TRBV5-1,TRBJ2-6,TGCGCCAGCAGCTTGGGGGAAAGTGGAATCTCTGGGGCCAACGTCCTGACTTTC,CASSLGESGISGANVLTF
-,many,TRBV29-1,TRBJ2-7,TGCAGCGTTGGTCCGGAGGGGGGGATAATCTACGAGCAGTACTTC,CSVGPEGGIIYEQYF
TRBD2,-,TRBV7-6,TRBJ2-7,TGTGCCAGCAGCCCACTAGCGGGAGGGGGAGGGAGCTCCTACGAGCAGTACTTC,CASSPLAGGGGSSYEQYF
TRBD1,many,TRBV7-9,TRBJ2-2,TGTGCCAGCAGCCCTCGGACAGGGAAGAACACCGGGGAGCTGTTTTTT,CASSPRTGKNTGELFF
-,many,TRBV10-3,TRBJ2-7,TGTGCCATCAGGGCTGCGTACGAGCAGTACTTC,CAIRAAYEQYF
-,many,TRBV29-1,TRBJ2-5,TGCAGCGTTGGTTTAGCTTGGGTGCCGCAAGAGACCCAGTACTTC,CSVGLAWVPQETQYF
-,-,TRBV20-1,TRBJ2-3,TGCAGTGCCACGACGGGGATGGGCACAGATACGCAGTATTTT,CSATTGMGTDTQYF
-,few,TRBV12-3/TRBV12-4,TRBJ2-7,TGTGCCAGCAGTTTCAGGCCACTCCCGGAGCTCCCCTACGAGCAGTACTTC,CASSFRPLPELPYEQYF
TRBD2,-,TRBV4-3,TRBJ2-7,TGCGCCAGCAGCCGCGGACTAGTGGGGGGTTTCGATCAGTACTTC,CASSRGLVGGFDQYF
-,many,TRBV6-5,TRBJ2-4,TGTGCCAGCAGCCAACTTGAGGCGTTAGCCAAAAACATTCAGTACTTC,CASSQLEALAKNIQYF
-,many,TRBV4-1,TRBJ1-1,TGCGCCAGCAGCCAAGGTAGGCATCCCAACACTGAAGCTTTCTTT,CASSQGRHPNTEAFF
TRBD2,many,TRBV5-1,TRBJ2-2,TGCGCCAGCAGCTTGACCGGGACTAGCGGAACCGGGGAGCTGTTTTTT,CASSLTGTSGTGELFF
-,-,TRBV19,TRBJ2-7,TGTGCCAGTAGAGAATCGGGGTCCCACGAGCAGTACTTC,CASRESGSHEQYF
-,many,TRBV28,TRBJ2-7,TGTGCCAGCAGGGGATTCCGCGAGCAGTACTTC,CASRGFREQYF
-,many,TRBV2,TRBJ1-2,TGTGCCAGCAGTGACGGGAGAGCTAACTATGGCTACACCTTC,CASSDGRANYGYTF
-,many,TRBV7-9,TRBJ1-2,TGTGCCAGCAGCTTCCAGGGTATAAGCTATGGCTACACCTTC,CASSFQGISYGYTF
TRBD1,few,TRBV7-9,TRBJ2-5,TGTGCCAGCAGCTTGGGACAGGGATTCGAAGAGACCCAGTACTTC,CASSLGQGFEETQYF
-,medium-sized,TRBV15,TRBJ2-5,TGTGCCACCAGCAGAGATTTGGCCCCTCAGGGAGGAGAGACCCAGTACTTC,CATSRDLAPQGGETQYF
TRBD1,few,TRBV27,TRBJ2-2,TGTGCCAGCAGTTTATCTTGGGACAGGGTAAACACCGGGGAGCTGTTTTTT,CASSLSWDRVNTGELFF
TRBD2,many,TRBV6-5,TRBJ2-2,TGTGCCAGCGGTGGAGTAGCGGGACGTAACACCGGGGAGCTGTTTTTT,CASGGVAGRNTGELFF